This T cell receptor (beta chain) was sequenced in a study of blood T cell repertoires in COVID-19 (dated by TCRdb to about 2020). Study-level background: Collaborator samples came from the United States, Italy and Spain and covered acute and convalescent phases of COVID-19. The material from the prospective study consisted of cDNA or gDNA derived from T cells, B-cell-depleted T cells, or PBMCs. Subjects who had been exposed to COVID-19, were actively infected with it, or had recovered from it provided the deeply sampled blood TCRbeta repertoires that made up the dataset. The repertoires were released in a freely available public database intended as a resource for research on the immune response to SARS-CoV-2. Samples were obtained from the ongoing ImmuneRACE study (first 160 participants) and from over a thousand subjects provided by 6 global collaborators. Sample metadata almost always included a de-identified subject ID, COVID-19 status, age in years and sex. HLA class I and class II types, where available, came from metadata supplied by the sample provider rather than from assay-based typing. Broader findings and caveats from the paper: The quantity of clinical and demographic metadata differed by source and by participant and was supplied without curation.

About this clone itself: The target of this receptor is not known. Base quality data are lacking; no much larger clone is found one base away.

TCRbeta CDR3 regions were amplified from genomic DNA using the immunoSEQ Assay, a bias-controlled multiplex PCR. The original pipeline was this. Within the assay, amplification of reference gene primers was used to estimate how many nucleated cells each sample contained. Sequence reads were collapsed and filtered to measure the absolute abundance of every unique TCRbeta CDR3 rearrangement. For each sample, productive Simpson clonality was calculated as the square root of Simpson's diversity index across productive rearrangements. Not all clones reach the TCRdb copy of this immuneACCESS table, which keeps in-frame sequences only. Checked studies attribute under half of the gap to unresolved V genes and leave the rest unexplained. V and J calls and clone size are copied from that table; D and trimming were computed from the DNA. The sample table lists 360,000 or so clones, roughly 86% of them with a count of one. The ten largest clones capture just over 1% of the sample.

At the junction V is shortened by 7 bases and J by 2 bases, with 11 bases in between. The CDR3 has 13 amino acids, counting the end cysteine and phenylalanine. The kept DNA is CDR3 alone, 39 bases in frame from the first base. The germline V gene provides CDR1 MDHEN and CDR2 SYDVKM. Participants in the prospective study were aged roughly 18 to 89 years, lived in 20 to 25 United States geographic areas, and enrolled through a virtual design. In the prospective study, participants were assigned to cohorts based on the clinical history participants reported in a screening survey and a study questionnaire. Exposed participants had been in contact with someone with a PCR-confirmed or clinician-diagnosed COVID-19 case within 2 weeks of study entry. Mobile phlebotomists in the prospective study collected whole blood, serum and a nasopharyngeal or oropharyngeal swab from every participant. Participants in the prospective study had the option to provide additional blood draws and questionnaires over a roughly two-month period. Before DNA extraction, prospective study blood samples were shipped either frozen or at room temperature.

The chain couples TRBV28 to TRBJ1-2; TRBD1 is a possible D gene, resting on 6 matching bases. The source is a woman in her twenties or thirties who had been exposed to COVID-19. Material: PBMCs or T cells enriched from blood (not recorded which). The sequenced DNA: TGTGCCAGCACCCTAGACAGGAACTATGGCTACACCTTC. It encodes CASTLDRNYGYTF.